One and the same sample provided the 15 T cell receptor beta chains below, sequenced in a study of OX40 agonist ivuxolimab in advanced cancers. The repertoire was sequenced with immunoSEQ multiplex PCR; TCRdb's copy has only in-frame clones and lacks some. The sample lists 85,000 to 100,000 clones, around nine tenths seen once, with around 0.31% in the top ten. The sample consisted of CD4+ or CD8+ T cells sorted from blood, taken in a trial of the OX40 agonist ivuxolimab. The receptors were gathered from an adult with an advanced solid tumor such as melanoma, head and neck, liver or kidney cancer.

The V call is TRBV10-3, the J call TRBJ2-1; D is possibly TRBD1 (5 bases). Deletions cut 4 bases from V and 9 bases from J, with 16 bases between. The CDR3 spans 14 residues. Germline assignment: CDR1 ENHRY and CDR2 SYGVKD. In DNA, the CDR3 is TGTGCCATCAGTGGGCACGGCAGGGAATCTGAGCAGTTCTTC. Amino acid sequence: CAISGHGRESEQFF.

The chain couples TRBV7-3 to TRBJ2-1, with D possibly TRBD2 on 6 matching bases. CDR1 SGHTA and CDR2 FQGTGA come from the germline V gene. Trimming cost V 5 bases and J 5 bases, with 10 bases left between them. This CDR3 has 13 residues. The CDR3: CASSGGVNNEQFF. In DNA, the CDR3 is TGTGCCAGCAGCGGCGGGGTGAACAATGAGCAGTTCTTC.

V and J are TRBV9 and TRBJ2-1, with 10 nucleotides matching TRBD2. The ends lost 3 bases at V and 2 bases at J; junction bases unmatched: 5. There are 16 residues in the CDR3. In germline, CDR1 is SGDLS, CDR2 YYNGEE. CDR3 nucleotide sequence: TGTGCCAGCAGCGAGGAGCGGGAGGGGACCTACAATGAGCAGTTCTTC. It encodes CASSEEREGTYNEQFF.

The rearrangement joins TRBV28 to TRBJ1-3, with D uncertain. CDR1 is MDHEN and CDR2 is SYDVKM in the germline V gene. V dropped 6 bases and J dropped 0 bases, with 12 bases sitting between them. The CDR3 covers 15 residues. The CDR3 DNA reads TGTGCCAGCAGGGACCAGGTACCCTCTGGAAACACCATATATTTT. Its protein is CASRDQVPSGNTIYF.

The CDR3 sequence is CASSPRLAGGLGRQFF. The DNA of the CDR3 is TGTGCCAGCAGCCCCCGACTAGCGGGAGGGTTGGGGCGGCAGTTCTTC. The chain has TRBV7-2 and TRBJ2-1, with TRBD2 matching over 14 bases. The CDR3 sequence is 16 residues long. The germline V gene has CDR1 SGHTA and CDR2 FQGNSA. V trimming: 5 bases; J trimming: 12 bases; junction bases outside the gene matches: 12.

This chain's CDR3 is CASSEERGGSYEQYF. CDR3 sequence (DNA): TGTGCCAGCAGTGAAGAAAGAGGGGGCTCCTACGAGCAGTACTTC. The chain is built from TRBV2 and TRBJ2-7, with D perhaps matching TRBD1 (6 bases). Per germline, CDR1 SNHLY and CDR2 FYNNEI. V was pared by 1 base and J by 0 bases, with 10 bases between. The CDR3 has 15 amino acids.

The chain combines TRBV2 with TRBJ2-7; tentatively, D is TRBD2 (6 bases). The CDR3 covers 13 residues. Per germline, CDR1 SNHLY and CDR2 FYNNEI. Trimming took 3 bases from V and 5 from J, leaving 11 bases between them. The CDR3 coding sequence is TGTGCCAGCAGTGAGACTCGACTAGACGAGCAGTACTTC. Residues: CASSETRLDEQYF.

The V call is TRBV7-2, the J call TRBJ2-7, with 9 positions matching TRBD2. V dropped 1 base and J dropped 6; count of bases not matched to a gene: 7. This CDR3 region has 15 residues. CDR1 and CDR2 (germline): SGHTA, FQGNSA. The CDR3 nucleotides are TGTGCCAGCAGCTTAGTTGCGGGAGGGCCCTCCGAGCAGTACTTC. It yields the protein CASSLVAGGPSEQYF. Filled out from reference TRBV7-2 and TRBJ2-7, the complete variable domain reads GAGVSQSPSNKVTEKGKDVELRCDPISGHTALYWYRQSLGQGLEFLIYFQGNSAPDKSGLPSDRFSAERTGGSVSTLTIQRTQQEDSAVYLCASSLVAGGPSEQYFGPGTRLTVT.

The chain uses TRBV9 and TRBJ2-3, with a tentative D call TRBD2 (5 bases). The germline V gene encodes CDR1 SGDLS and CDR2 YYNGEE. The CDR3 is 13 residues long. V lost 4 bases to trimming and J lost 4 bases, with 10 bases between them. CDR3 in amino acids: CASSRGVADTQYF. The CDR3 DNA follows: TGTGCCAGCAGCCGGGGAGTGGCAGATACGCAGTATTTT. Variable domain in full (rest from reference TRBV9 and TRBJ2-3): DSGVTQTPKHLITATGQRVTLRCSPRSGDLSVYWYQQSLDQGLQFLIQYYNGEERAKGNILERFSAQQFPDLHSELNLSSLELGDSALYFCASSRGVADTQYFGPGTRLTVL.

The chain has TRBV7-9 and TRBJ2-1; D remains unclear. CDR1 is SEHNR and CDR2 is FQNEAQ in the germline V gene (reference sequence). Trimming removed 2 bases at V and 13 bases at J, with 9 bases between. The CDR3 consists of 11 residues. CDR3 region: CASSLSGAQFF. The CDR3 region has the DNA TGTGCCAGCAGCTTAAGTGGAGCTCAGTTCTTC. The whole variable domain, remainder taken from reference TRBV7-9 and TRBJ2-1, is DTGVSQNPRHKITKRGQNVTFRCDPISEHNRLYWYRQTLGQGPEFLTYFQNEAQLEKSRLLSDRFSAERPKGSFSTLEIQRTEQGDSAMYLCASSLSGAQFFGPGTRLTVL.

The count of this clone is one. The chain has TRBV11-2 and TRBJ2-5; D not certain. Per germline, CDR1 SGHAT and CDR2 FQNNGV. CDR3 length: 18 residues. Trimming pared 5 bases from V and 1 base from J, leaving 23 bases between. This CDR3 reads CASSPRPLSAGFQETQYF. CDR3 DNA sequence: TGTGCCAGCAGCCCTAGACCCCTCTCTGCCGGGTTCCAAGAGACCCAGTACTTC.

V usage is TRBV6-6 and J usage is TRBJ1-1; perhaps TRBD1 as D (5 bases). Germline CDR1 MNHNY, CDR2 SVGAGI (reference sequence). V shed 2 bases and J shed 8 bases, with 9 bases lying between them. There are 12 residues in the CDR3. DNA of the CDR3: TGTGCCAGCAGTTACACAGGAGAAGAAGCTTTCTTT. It codes for CASSYTGEEAFF.

The J gene is TRBJ2-7, the V gene TRBV7-2, with 9 bases fitting TRBD1. From germline, CDR1 is SGHTA and CDR2 FQGNSA. The CDR3 is 16 amino acids. With V trimmed by 7 bases and J by 2 bases, 12 bases remained unmatched. Here the CDR3 DNA reads TGTGCCAGCATGATCCTGGGTGGGACAGGGACCTACGAGCAGTACTTC. Residues: CASMILGGTGTYEQYF. The full variable domain, in which reference TRBV7-2 and TRBJ2-7 provide the parts outside the CDR3, is GAGVSQSPSNKVTEKGKDVELRCDPISGHTALYWYRQSLGQGLEFLIYFQGNSAPDKSGLPSDRFSAERTGGSVSTLTIQRTQQEDSAVYLCASMILGGTGTYEQYFGPGTRLTVT.

The gene calls are TRBV5-8 and TRBJ1-2, with D possibly being TRBD1 (5 bases). Trimming took 1 base from V and 8 from J, leaving 12 bases between them. This CDR3 region has 13 residues. Germline V gene data show CDR1 as SGHTS and CDR2 as YDEGEE. The CDR3 coding sequence is TGTGCCAGCAGCTTGTGGGGGACCGAAGGCTACACCTTC. It is translated as CASSLWGTEGYTF.

The rearrangement uses TRBV28 and TRBJ2-7; 11 bases line up with TRBD2. The V and J ends lost 10 bases and 4 bases, in that order; junction bases with no gene match: 24. The CDR3 sequence is 19 residues long. Germline V lookup: CDR1 MDHEN, CDR2 SYDVKM. Here the CDR3 reads CATRGRTGTSGSKGYEQYF. The CDR3 DNA is TGTGCCACCCGCGGAAGGACCGGGACTAGCGGATCTAAAGGGTACGAGCAGTACTTC.